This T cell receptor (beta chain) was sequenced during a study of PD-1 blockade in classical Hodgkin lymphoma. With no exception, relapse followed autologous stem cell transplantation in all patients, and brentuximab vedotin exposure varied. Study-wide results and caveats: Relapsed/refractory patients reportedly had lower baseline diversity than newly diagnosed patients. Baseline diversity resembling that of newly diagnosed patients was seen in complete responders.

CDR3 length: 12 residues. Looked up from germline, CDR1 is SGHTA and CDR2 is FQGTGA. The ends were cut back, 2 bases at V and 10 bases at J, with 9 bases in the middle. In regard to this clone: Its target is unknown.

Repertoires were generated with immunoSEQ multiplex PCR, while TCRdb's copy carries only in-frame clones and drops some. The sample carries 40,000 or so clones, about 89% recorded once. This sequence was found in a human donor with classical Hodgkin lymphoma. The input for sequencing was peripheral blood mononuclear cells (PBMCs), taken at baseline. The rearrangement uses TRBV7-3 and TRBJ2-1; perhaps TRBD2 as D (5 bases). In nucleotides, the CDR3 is TGTGCCAGCAGCTTACCCGGGGTCGAGCAGTTCTTC. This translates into CASSLPGVEQFF.